This T cell receptor (beta chain) was found in a study of glioma-infiltrating T cells after dendritic cell vaccination. Fresh-frozen tumor tissue and more than two years of survival data were available for all. Study findings and constraints: Only a small number of patients had complete blood and tumor samples. Survival was not directly related to TCR clonality in these patients.

This clone has at least ten counts. Its antigen is undetermined. The CDR3 totals 14 residues. In germline, CDR1 is SNHLY, CDR2 FYNNEI. Trimming took 7 bases from V and 6 from J, leaving 17 bases between them. Generated by immunoSEQ multiplex PCR, the TCRdb table keeps only in-frame clones and is missing some. The sample yields about 73,000 clones, over 75% seen once. This specimen was blood, taken before dendritic cell vaccination. The source of this sequence is a human donor with glioblastoma. The chain uses TRBV2 and TRBJ2-3, with a tentative D call TRBD2 (5 bases). CDR3 amino acids: CASIPGRSGDTQYF. The CDR3 nucleotides are TGTGCCAGCATTCCTGGGAGATCGGGGGATACGCAGTATTTT.